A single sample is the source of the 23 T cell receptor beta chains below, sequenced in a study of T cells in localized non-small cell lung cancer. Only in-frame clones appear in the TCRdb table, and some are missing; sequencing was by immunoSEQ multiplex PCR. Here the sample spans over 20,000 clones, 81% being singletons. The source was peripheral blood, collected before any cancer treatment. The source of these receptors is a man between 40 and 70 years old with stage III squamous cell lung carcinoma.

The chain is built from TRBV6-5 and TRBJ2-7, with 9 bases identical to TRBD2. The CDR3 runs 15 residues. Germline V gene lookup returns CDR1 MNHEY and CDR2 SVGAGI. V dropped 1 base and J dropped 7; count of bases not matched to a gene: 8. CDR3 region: CASSYWSSGTGEQYF. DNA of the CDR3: TGTGCCAGCAGTTACTGGTCTAGCGGGACGGGGGAGCAGTACTTC.

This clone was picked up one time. This CDR3 reads CASSGTGSGQPQHF. The CDR3 DNA reads as TGTGCCAGCAGTGGGACAGGGTCGGGTCAGCCCCAGCATTTT. The chain links TRBV6-6 to TRBJ1-5; 9 nucleotides align to TRBD1. V was clipped by 5 bases and J by 6 bases; unmatched bases: 5. There are 14 residues in the CDR3. Germline assignment: CDR1 MNHNY and CDR2 SVGAGI (reference sequence).

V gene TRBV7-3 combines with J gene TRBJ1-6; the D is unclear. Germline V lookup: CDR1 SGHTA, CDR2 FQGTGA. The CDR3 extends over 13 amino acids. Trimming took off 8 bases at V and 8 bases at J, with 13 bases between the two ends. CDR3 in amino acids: CASGRRPDSPLHF. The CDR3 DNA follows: TGTGCCAGCGGGAGGCGCCCCGATTCACCCCTCCACTTT.

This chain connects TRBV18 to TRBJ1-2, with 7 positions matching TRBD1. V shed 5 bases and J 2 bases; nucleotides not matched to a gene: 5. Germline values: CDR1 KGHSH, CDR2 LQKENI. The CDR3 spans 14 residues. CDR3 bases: TGTGCCAGCTCAACAGGGGCTGGAAACTATGGCTACACCTTC. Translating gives CASSTGAGNYGYTF.

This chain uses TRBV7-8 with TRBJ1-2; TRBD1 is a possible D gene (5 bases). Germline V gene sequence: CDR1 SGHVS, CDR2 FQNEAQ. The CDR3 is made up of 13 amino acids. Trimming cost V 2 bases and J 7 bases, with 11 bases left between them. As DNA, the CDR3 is TGTGCCAGCAGCTTATCGGGGCTCGGTGGCTACACCTTC. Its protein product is CASSLSGLGGYTF.

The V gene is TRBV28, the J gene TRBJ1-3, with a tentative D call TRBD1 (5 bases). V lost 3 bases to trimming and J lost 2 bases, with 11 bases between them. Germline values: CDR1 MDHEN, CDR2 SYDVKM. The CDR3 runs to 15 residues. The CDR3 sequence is CASSLGRAAGNTIYF. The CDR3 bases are TGTGCCAGCAGTTTGGGCAGGGCGGCTGGAAACACCATATATTTT.

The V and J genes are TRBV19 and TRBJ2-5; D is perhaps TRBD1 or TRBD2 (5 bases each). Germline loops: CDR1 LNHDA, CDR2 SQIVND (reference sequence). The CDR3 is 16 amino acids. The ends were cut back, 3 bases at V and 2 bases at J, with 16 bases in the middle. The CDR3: CASSMIEGEHQETQYF. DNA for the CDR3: TGTGCCAGTAGTATGATCGAAGGGGAGCATCAAGAGACCCAGTACTTC.

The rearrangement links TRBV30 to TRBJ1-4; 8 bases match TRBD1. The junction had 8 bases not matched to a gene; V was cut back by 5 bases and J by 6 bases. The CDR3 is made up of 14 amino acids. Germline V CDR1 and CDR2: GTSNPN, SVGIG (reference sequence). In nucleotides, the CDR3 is TGTGCCTGGGCTACCGGGACAGGCGATGAAAAACTGTTTTTT. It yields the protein CAWATGTGDEKLFF.

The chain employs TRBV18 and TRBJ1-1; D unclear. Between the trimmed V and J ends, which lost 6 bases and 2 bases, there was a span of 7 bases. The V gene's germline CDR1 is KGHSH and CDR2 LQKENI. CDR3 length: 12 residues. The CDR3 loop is CASSRYNTEAFF. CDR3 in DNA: TGTGCCAGCTCCAGATATAACACTGAAGCTTTCTTT.

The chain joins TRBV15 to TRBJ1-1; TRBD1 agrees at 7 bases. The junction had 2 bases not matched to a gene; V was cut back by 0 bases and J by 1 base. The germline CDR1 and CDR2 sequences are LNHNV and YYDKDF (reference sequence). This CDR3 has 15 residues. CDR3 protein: CATSREGQWNTEAFF. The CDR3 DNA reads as TGTGCCACCAGCAGAGAGGGACAGTGGAACACTGAAGCTTTCTTT.

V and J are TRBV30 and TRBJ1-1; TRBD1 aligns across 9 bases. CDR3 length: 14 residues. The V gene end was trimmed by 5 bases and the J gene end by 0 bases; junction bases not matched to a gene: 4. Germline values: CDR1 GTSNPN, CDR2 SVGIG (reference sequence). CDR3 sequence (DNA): TGTGCCTGGGACAGGGGGGTCTTGAACACTGAAGCTTTCTTT. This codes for CAWDRGVLNTEAFF.

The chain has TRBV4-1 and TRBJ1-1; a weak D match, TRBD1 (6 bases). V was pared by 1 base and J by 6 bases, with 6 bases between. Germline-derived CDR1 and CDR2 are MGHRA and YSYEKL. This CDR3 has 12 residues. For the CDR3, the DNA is TGCGCCAGCAGCCAAGGGACAGCTGAAGCTTTCTTT. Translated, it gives CASSQGTAEAFF.

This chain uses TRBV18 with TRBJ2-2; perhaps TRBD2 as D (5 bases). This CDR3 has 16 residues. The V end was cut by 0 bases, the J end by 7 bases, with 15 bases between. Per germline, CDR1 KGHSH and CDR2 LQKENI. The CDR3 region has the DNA TGTGCCAGCTCACCACCGGGCTACCGGGGTGGCGGGGAGCTGTTTTTT. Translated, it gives CASSPPGYRGGGELFF.

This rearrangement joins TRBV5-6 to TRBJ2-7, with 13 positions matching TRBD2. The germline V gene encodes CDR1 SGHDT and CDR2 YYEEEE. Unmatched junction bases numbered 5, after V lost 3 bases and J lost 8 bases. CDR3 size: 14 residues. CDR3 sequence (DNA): TGTGCCAGCAGCTGGGGGGGACTAGCGGGAAAGCAGTACTTC. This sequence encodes CASSWGGLAGKQYF.

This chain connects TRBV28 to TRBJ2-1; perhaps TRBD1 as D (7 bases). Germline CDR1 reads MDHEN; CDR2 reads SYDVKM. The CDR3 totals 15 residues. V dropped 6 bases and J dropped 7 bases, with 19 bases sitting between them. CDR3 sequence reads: CASRSQGGGLNEQFF. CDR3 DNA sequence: TGTGCCAGCAGAAGTCAGGGGGGCGGACTAAATGAGCAGTTCTTC.

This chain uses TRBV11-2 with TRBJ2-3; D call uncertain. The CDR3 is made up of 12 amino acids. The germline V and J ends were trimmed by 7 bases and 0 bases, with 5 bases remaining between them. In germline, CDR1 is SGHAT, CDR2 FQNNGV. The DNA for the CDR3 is TGTGCCAGCACCCCTAGCACAGATACGCAGTATTTT. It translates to CASTPSTDTQYF.

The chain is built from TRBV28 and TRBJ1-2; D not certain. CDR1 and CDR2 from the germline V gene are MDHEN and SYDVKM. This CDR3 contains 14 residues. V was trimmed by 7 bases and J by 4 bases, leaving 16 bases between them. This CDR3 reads CASKSSGPSYGYTF. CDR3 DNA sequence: TGTGCCAGCAAATCCTCTGGACCGAGCTATGGCTACACCTTC.

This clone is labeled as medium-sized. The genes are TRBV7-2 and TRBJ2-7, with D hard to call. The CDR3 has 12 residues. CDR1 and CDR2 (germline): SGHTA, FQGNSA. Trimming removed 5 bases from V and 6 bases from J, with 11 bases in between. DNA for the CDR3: TGTGCCAGCAGCAGAAGTGGGGTCGAGCAGTACGTC. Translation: CASSRSGVEQYV.

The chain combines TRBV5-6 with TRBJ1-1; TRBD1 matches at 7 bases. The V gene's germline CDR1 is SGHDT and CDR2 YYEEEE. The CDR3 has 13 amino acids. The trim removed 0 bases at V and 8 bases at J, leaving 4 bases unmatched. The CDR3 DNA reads TGTGCCAGCAGCTTGGTATTGGACAGGGAAGCTTTCTTT. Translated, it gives CASSLVLDREAFF.

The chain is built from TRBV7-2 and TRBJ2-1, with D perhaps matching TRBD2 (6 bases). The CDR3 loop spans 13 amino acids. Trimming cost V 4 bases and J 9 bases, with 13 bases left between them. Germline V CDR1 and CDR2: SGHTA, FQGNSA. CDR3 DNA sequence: TGTGCCAGCAGCTCTACGCCGCGGGGTGAGCAGTTCTTC. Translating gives CASSSTPRGEQFF. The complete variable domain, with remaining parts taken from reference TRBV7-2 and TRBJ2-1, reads GAGVSQSPSNKVTEKGKDVELRCDPISGHTALYWYRQSLGQGLEFLIYFQGNSAPDKSGLPSDRFSAERTGGSVSTLTIQRTQQEDSAVYLCASSSTPRGEQFFGPGTRLTVL.

CDR3 nucleotides: TGTGCCAGCAGTTTACGACCGAATTTCCTCTACGAGCAGTACTTC. Translated, it gives CASSLRPNFLYEQYF. The V and J genes are TRBV27 and TRBJ2-7; no definite D call. Trimming left V 2 bases short and J 3 bases short, with 14 bases between. Per germline, CDR1 MNHEY and CDR2 SMNVEV (reference sequence). The CDR3 is 15 residues long.

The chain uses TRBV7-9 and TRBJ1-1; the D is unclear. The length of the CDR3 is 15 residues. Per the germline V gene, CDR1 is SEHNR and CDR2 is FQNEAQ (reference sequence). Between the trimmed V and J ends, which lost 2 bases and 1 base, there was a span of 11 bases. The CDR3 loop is CASSLTLVPNTEAFF. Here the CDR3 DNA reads TGTGCCAGCAGCTTAACCCTCGTCCCGAACACTGAAGCTTTCTTT.

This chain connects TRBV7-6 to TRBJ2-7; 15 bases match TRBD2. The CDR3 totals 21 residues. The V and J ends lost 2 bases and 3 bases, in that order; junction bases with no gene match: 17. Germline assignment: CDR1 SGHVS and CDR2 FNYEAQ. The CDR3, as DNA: TGTGCCAGCAGCTTATCTTCCCCCCAGGGACTAGCGGGAGGCTACCGCTACGAGCAGTACTTC. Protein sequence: CASSLSSPQGLAGGYRYEQYF.